What follows describes a single T cell receptor beta chain. There are 13 residues in the CDR3. J gave up 5 bases and V 2 bases, and 2 bases lay outside the gene matches. The germline V gene has CDR1 KGHSH and CDR2 LQKENI. The sample originates from a study of T cell responses to AZD1222 COVID-19 vaccine. The protocol was immunoSEQ multiplex PCR, while the TCRdb copy is restricted to in-frame clones and leaves out a portion. The sample gives around 83,000 clones, less than 95% of which show up once; approximately 5% is in the top ten. V gene TRBV18 combines with J gene TRBJ1-2; 7 bases match TRBD1. Sequences were derived from peripheral blood, sampled 28 days after the second AZD1222 dose. This receptor was taken from an adult who received the AZD1222 COVID-19 vaccine. As DNA, the CDR3 is TGTGCCAGCTCACCAGACAGGGAATATGGCTACACCTTC. This encodes CASSPDREYGYTF.